The 6 T cell receptor beta chains below were found in one sample sequenced in a study of beta chain features in type 1 diabetes. Their recognized antigens are unknown. Study outcomes and limitations: Within each of all four CD4+ subsets, Type 1 diabetes patients had TCRB CDR3s that were moderately but significantly shorter.

TCRB transcripts that were expressed got sequenced, as all of the isolated RNA had been reverse transcribed. Here immunoSEQ multiplex PCR was the method, and the copy in TCRdb shows in-frame clones only, minus some. The data contain 680,000 or so clones, under 15% of them singletons. The sequencing input was naive CD4+ T cells from blood. These receptors were taken from a man aged 18-30 years with type 1 diabetes.

This rearrangement joins TRBV6-5 to TRBJ2-7, with 8 bases matching TRBD1. J lost 3 bases, V lost 7 bases, and 5 bases had no gene match. CDR1 MNHEY and CDR2 SVGAGI come from the germline V gene. This CDR3 has 13 amino acids. CDR3: CASKQGGGYEQYF. CDR3 sequence (DNA): TGTGCCAGCAAACAGGGGGGAGGCTACGAGCAGTACTTC.

The genes are TRBV30 and TRBJ1-1; D gene unclear. The length of the CDR3 is 13 residues. Trimming stripped 1 base from V and 5 bases from J, with 11 bases between. Germline V gives CDR1 GTSNPN, CDR2 SVGIG (reference sequence). The CDR3 sequence: CAWSGTVRTEAFF. CDR3 DNA sequence: TGTGCCTGGAGTGGGACGGTCAGGACTGAAGCTTTCTTT.

The rearrangement uses TRBV30 and TRBJ1-4; a weak D match, TRBD1 (5 bases). V lost 6 bases and J 1 base, leaving 15 bases between the germline ends. This CDR3 contains 15 residues. Germline V gene lookup returns CDR1 GTSNPN and CDR2 SVGIG (reference sequence). In DNA, the CDR3 is TGTGCCTGTACTACGGGGGACGGAACTAATGAAAAACTGTTTTTT. Residues: CACTTGDGTNEKLFF.

CDR3 protein: CASSRGVARETDTQYF. In DNA, the CDR3 is TGTGCCAGCAGCCGGGGAGTAGCAAGGGAAACAGATACGCAGTATTTT. The gene calls are TRBV14 and TRBJ2-3, with a tentative D call TRBD2 (5 bases). CDR3 length: 16 residues. Germline CDR1 is SGHDN and CDR2 is FVKESK. Trimming took off 4 bases at V and 3 bases at J, with 17 bases between the two ends.

V and J are TRBV2 and TRBJ2-7; 11 nucleotides line up with TRBD2. The CDR3 loop spans 13 amino acids. The V segment lost 6 bases and the J segment 3 bases; nucleotides outside the gene matches: 1. Germline V gives CDR1 SNHLY, CDR2 FYNNEI. DNA of the CDR3: TGTGCCAGCAGGACTAGCGGGGTCTACGAGCAGTACTTC. Encoded protein: CASRTSGVYEQYF.

The J gene is TRBJ2-2, the V gene TRBV19; the D gene could be TRBD1 or TRBD2 (5 bases each). The V gene's germline CDR1 is LNHDA and CDR2 SQIVND (reference sequence). V was shortened by 9 bases and J by 2 bases, with 16 bases between the two germline ends. This CDR3 has 15 residues. CDR3 in DNA: TGTGCCAGCCGACCGGGGCGATTAAACACCGGGGAGCTGTTTTTT. Residues: CASRPGRLNTGELFF.